These 7 T cell receptor beta chains share one sample of origin, sequenced in a study of Graves' ophthalmopathy and Graves' hyperthyroidism. Transcripts of RNA were the source for amplifying TCR beta CDR3 regions. The authors performed first-round RT-PCR with HTBI primers and then a second-round multiplex PCR. One entry per CDR3 protein results from TCRdb running MiXCR on the multiplex PCR reads. The data show about 370,000 distinct CDR3 sequences, with about 18% seen just once and roughly 2.4% held by the top ten. Sequencing was performed on peripheral blood. Receptor source: an adult woman with stable Graves' hyperthyroidism.

This clonotype was detected ten times or more. This chain links TRBV28 with TRBJ1-2; 9 bases fit TRBD1. The CDR3 is 17 residues long. CDR1 MDHEN and CDR2 SYDVKM come from the germline V gene. After removal of 6 bases from V and 0 bases from J, the junction contained 11 bases not matched to a gene. The CDR3 is CASRHLPGTGPNYGYTF. Here the CDR3 DNA reads TGTGCCAGCAGACACTTACCCGGGACAGGGCCTAACTATGGCTACACCTTC.

The sample holds many counts of this clonotype. The chain carries TRBV6-5 and TRBJ2-4, with D possibly called TRBD1 or TRBD2 (6 bases each). Germline V gene sequence: CDR1 MNHEY, CDR2 SVGAGI. The V end was cut by 6 bases, the J end by 2 bases, with 14 bases between. CDR3 size: 15 residues. This CDR3 reads CASRGHGGPKNIQYF. In DNA, the CDR3 is TGTGCCAGCAGGGGACACGGAGGGCCCAAAAACATTCAGTACTTC.

This clonotype was detected many times. The gene calls are TRBV28 and TRBJ2-7, with TRBD2 matching over 8 bases. Germline CDR1 MDHEN, CDR2 SYDVKM. V lost 8 bases, J lost 4 bases, and 16 bases stayed unmatched. The CDR3 spans 16 residues. In DNA form, the CDR3 reads TGTGCCAGCTTGCCCCGAGTTGTAGCGGGAAAATACGAGCAGTACTTC. Its protein product is CASLPRVVAGKYEQYF.

This clonotype was detected ten times or more. The V gene is TRBV30, the J gene TRBJ1-5; D possibly corresponds to TRBD1 (6 bases). The V end lost 8 bases, the J end lost 2 bases, and 16 bases lay between the germline ends. There are 14 residues in the CDR3. Germline CDR1 reads GTSNPN; CDR2 reads SVGIG (reference sequence). As DNA, the CDR3 is TGTGCCGCCGGGGGGCTGATGGGCAATCAGCCCCAGCATTTT. Protein sequence: CAAGGLMGNQPQHF.

The chain carries TRBV10-1 and TRBJ1-1; D uncertain. The CDR3 consists of 14 residues. V lost 3 bases to trimming and J lost 3 bases, with 11 bases between them. Per the germline V gene, CDR1 is WNHNN and CDR2 is SYGVQD (reference sequence). In DNA, the CDR3 is TGCGCCAGCAGTGAATCGGGGAAGGACACTGAAGCTTTCTTT. It codes for CASSESGKDTEAFF.

The rearrangement links TRBV15 to TRBJ2-7; 9 nucleotides align to TRBD1. The CDR3 runs 16 residues. Germline assignment: CDR1 LNHNV and CDR2 YYDKDF (reference sequence). Trimming removed 4 bases from V and 3 bases from J; junction bases left unmatched: 10. The CDR3 DNA reads TGTGCCACCAGCACCAACGACGGACAGGGGATCTACGAGCAGTACTTC. Protein product: CATSTNDGQGIYEQYF.

Ten or more counts support this clonotype. The chain has TRBV20-1 and TRBJ1-1, with 7 nucleotides matching TRBD1. Trimming removed 4 bases from V and 1 base from J; junction bases left unmatched: 12. The germline V gene has CDR1 DFQATT and CDR2 SNEGSKA (reference sequence). The CDR3 covers 16 residues. The chain's CDR3 is CSANGPTGVENTEAFF. The CDR3 nucleotides are TGCAGTGCTAACGGCCCTACAGGGGTGGAGAACACTGAAGCTTTCTTT.